This passage covers 27 T cell receptor beta chains from one sample sequenced in a study of shared clonotypes between healthy human individuals. Produced via immunoSEQ multiplex PCR; TCRdb's table is partial and in-frame only. The sample shows around 600,000 clones, less than 98% of them seen only once. The sample consisted of naive CD4+ T cells sorted from blood. Subset indicated: CD45RA+ positively selected. The receptors originated from a woman under 40 in good health.

The chain links TRBV10-3 to TRBJ2-7; 9 bases line up with TRBD2. V dropped 10 bases and J dropped 3; count of bases not matched to a gene: 10. From germline, CDR1 is ENHRY and CDR2 SYGVKD. The CDR3 covers 14 residues. The CDR3: CATSGASGDYEQYF. The CDR3 DNA reads as TGTGCCACCTCTGGGGCTAGCGGGGACTACGAGCAGTACTTC.

The chain's CDR3 is CASRASGSDEQFF. CDR3 in DNA: TGTGCCAGCAGGGCTAGCGGGAGCGATGAGCAGTTCTTC. The gene calls are TRBV5-4 and TRBJ2-1; TRBD2 matches 10 bases. The CDR3 totals 13 residues. V lost 5 bases and J lost 8; bases outside the gene matches: 4. The germline V gene encodes CDR1 SGHNT and CDR2 YYREEE (reference sequence). Full variable domain (missing parts from reference TRBV5-4 and TRBJ2-1): ETGVTQSPTHLIKTRGQQVTLRCSSQSGHNTVSWYQQALGQGPQFIFQYYREEENGRGNFPPRFSGLQFPNYSSELNVNALELDDSALYLCASRASGSDEQFFGPGTRLTVL.

The rearrangement uses TRBV5-3 and TRBJ1-4; D is perhaps TRBD1 (5 bases). TRBV5-3 is recorded as an ORF, its role being uncertain. V was cut by 3 bases and J by 5 bases, with 20 bases left in between. The CDR3 is 17 residues long. CDR3 in DNA: TGTGCCAGAAGCTCCCATATCACCGGGACTCGAAATGAAAAACTGTTTTTT. Its protein is CARSSHITGTRNEKLFF.

The J gene is TRBJ2-7, the V gene TRBV6-1, with a tentative D call TRBD1 (6 bases). V lost 7 bases and J lost 6, with 22 bases in between. Per germline, CDR1 MNHNS and CDR2 SASEGT. This CDR3 has 15 amino acids. The CDR3 DNA sequence: TGTGCCAGCACCCTAGTGAAGGCCCAGGGGCGCGAGCAGTACTTC. This gives the protein CASTLVKAQGREQYF.

The J gene is TRBJ2-2, the V gene TRBV2, with 7 bases matching TRBD1. This CDR3 contains 12 residues. The germline V gene encodes CDR1 SNHLY and CDR2 FYNNEI. The trim removed 10 bases at V and 5 bases at J, leaving 4 bases unmatched. The DNA of the CDR3 is TGTGCCATAGGCAGGGGGACCGGGGAGCTGTTTTTT. Translated, it gives CAIGRGTGELFF.

J is TRBJ2-5 and V is TRBV6-5, with 11 bases lining up with TRBD2. The end of the DNA aligns better with TRBJ2-7, so the J call may be wrong. The CDR3 is made up of 15 amino acids. In germline, CDR1 is MNHEY, CDR2 SVGAGI. CDR3: CASRPTSGSGYEQYF. The CDR3 DNA sequence: TGTGCCAGCAGGCCCACTAGCGGGAGTGGGTACGAGCAGTACTTC.

This chain links TRBV4-1 with TRBJ2-1; TRBD1 matches at 9 bases. Trimming cost V 1 base and J 7 bases; bases outside gene matches: 14. Germline-derived CDR1 and CDR2 are MGHRA and YSYEKL. This CDR3 has 18 residues. The CDR3 bases are TGCGCCAGCAGCCAAGTCTCTCTCGGGACAGGGAAGGTGAATGAGCAGTTCTTC. Its translation is CASSQVSLGTGKVNEQFF.

This chain joins TRBV7-9 and TRBJ2-7; D remains ambiguous. The CDR3 is made up of 16 amino acids. The V gene lost 1 base and the J gene lost 4 bases, with 17 bases spanning the gap. Germline V lookup: CDR1 SEHNR, CDR2 FQNEAQ (reference sequence). The CDR3 loop reads CASSLGSTHPMYEQYF. In DNA, the CDR3 is TGTGCCAGCAGCTTAGGGTCAACACATCCAATGTACGAGCAGTACTTC.

The V call is TRBV5-1, the J call TRBJ2-5; TRBD1 might be the D (6 bases). The V gene's germline CDR1 is SGHRS and CDR2 YFSETQ. The CDR3 is 12 amino acids. V shed 4 bases and J shed 3 bases, with 7 bases lying between them. The CDR3 spells CASSPGEETQYF. CDR3 in DNA: TGCGCCAGCAGCCCAGGGGAAGAGACCCAGTACTTC.

CDR3 sequence (DNA): TGTGCCAGCAGCCCCCAGACAGGGAACACCGGGGAGCTGTTTTTT. This codes for CASSPQTGNTGELFF. The V gene is TRBV7-9, the J gene TRBJ2-2, with D perhaps TRBD1 (6 bases). The ends were cut back, 5 bases at V and 1 base at J, with 11 bases in the middle. The CDR3 contains 15 residues. Germline V gives CDR1 SEHNR, CDR2 FQNEAQ (reference sequence).

This chain connects TRBV5-1 to TRBJ2-1; the match to TRBD2 covers 14 bases. V dropped 4 bases and J dropped 0; count of bases not matched to a gene: 3. The V gene's germline CDR1 is SGHRS and CDR2 YFSETQ. The CDR3 spans 17 residues. The CDR3 nucleotides read TGCGCCAGCAGCACCGGGACTAGCGGGAGCTCCTACAATGAGCAGTTCTTC. The encoded protein is CASSTGTSGSSYNEQFF.

The rearrangement joins TRBV7-6 to TRBJ1-1; the D gene is possibly TRBD1 (5 bases). V lost 1 base to trimming and J lost 1 base, with 19 bases between them. The germline V gene has CDR1 SGHVS and CDR2 FNYEAQ. The CDR3 spans 18 residues. CDR3 DNA sequence: TGTGCCAGCAGCTTAGGAGGCAGGGCGTCTGTGGGGAACACTGAAGCTTTCTTT. As protein: CASSLGGRASVGNTEAFF.

This clone was counted once. The gene calls are TRBV27 and TRBJ2-3; 9 bases line up with TRBD1. After removal of 5 bases from V and 5 bases from J, the junction contained 8 bases not matched to a gene. Germline lookup yields CDR1 MNHEY and CDR2 SMNVEV (reference sequence). The CDR3 extends over 15 amino acids. CDR3 in amino acids: CASSPGTGRKDTQYF. Written as DNA, the CDR3 is TGTGCCAGCAGTCCCGGGACAGGGAGAAAAGATACGCAGTATTTT.

The V and J genes are TRBV5-1 and TRBJ1-1; TRBD1 matches at 7 bases. The J segment lost 5 bases and the V segment lost 4 bases, leaving 8 bases of the junction unmatched. This CDR3 is 14 amino acids long. The germline V gene encodes CDR1 SGHRS and CDR2 YFSETQ. The CDR3 here is CASSQGGRRTEAFF. The DNA for the CDR3 is TGCGCCAGCAGCCAGGGGGGTAGGAGGACTGAAGCTTTCTTT.

V gene TRBV7-9 combines with J gene TRBJ2-2; TRBD2 matches 11 bases. Germline V gene data show CDR1 as SEHNR and CDR2 as FQNEAQ (reference sequence). Trimming cost V 4 bases and J 7 bases; bases outside gene matches: 8. This CDR3 comprises 16 residues. The CDR3 protein is CASSYTSGSMVGELFF. CDR3 coding DNA: TGTGCCAGCAGCTATACTAGCGGGAGTATGGTCGGGGAGCTGTTTTTT.

The chain recombines TRBV5-4 with TRBJ1-2; TRBD1 might be the D (5 bases). V lost 0 bases and J 4 bases, leaving 13 bases between the germline ends. CDR3 length: 15 residues. Germline CDR1 reads SGHNT; CDR2 reads YYREEE (reference sequence). The CDR3 DNA reads TGTGCCAGCAGCTTGGGCGGGGGGAGCGGCTATGGCTACACCTTC. It yields the protein CASSLGGGSGYGYTF.

The V and J genes are TRBV7-6 and TRBJ1-5; D is ambiguous. V was shortened by 1 base and J by 5 bases, with 12 bases between the two germline ends. Germline V CDR1 and CDR2: SGHVS, FNYEAQ. The CDR3 sequence is 15 residues long. Written as DNA, the CDR3 is TGTGCCAGCAGCTTAGGAAATCGGGTTGATCAGCCCCAGCATTTT. This gives the protein CASSLGNRVDQPQHF.

This clone occurred once. The chain links TRBV7-9 to TRBJ2-7; D uncertain. The CDR3 sequence is 10 residues long. Trimming removed 7 bases at V and 7 bases at J, with 8 bases between. Germline CDR1 SEHNR, CDR2 FQNEAQ (reference sequence). The CDR3 nucleotides are TGTGCCAGCAACGTTCTTGAGCAGTACTTC. It translates to CASNVLEQYF.

The chain couples TRBV6-5 to TRBJ2-2; D might be TRBD1 or TRBD2, each matching 5 bases. Germline V lookup: CDR1 MNHEY, CDR2 SVGAGI. The CDR3 covers 15 residues. The V end lost 0 bases, the J end lost 4 bases, and 9 bases lay between the germline ends. The CDR3 coding sequence is TGTGCCAGCAGTTACTCGACGGGGACCACCGGGGAGCTGTTTTTT. It specifies CASSYSTGTTGELFF.

The chain links TRBV29-1 to TRBJ2-7; 10 positions match TRBD2. The CDR3 is made up of 13 amino acids. Germline loops: CDR1 SQVTM, CDR2 ANQGSEA. The V and J ends lost 6 bases and 2 bases, in that order; junction bases with no gene match: 4. This CDR3 reads CSVGLAYTYEQYF. DNA of the CDR3: TGCAGCGTGGGACTAGCGTACACCTACGAGCAGTACTTC.

The gene calls are TRBV7-8 and TRBJ2-1; D possibly corresponds to TRBD1 (6 bases). The CDR3 is 16 amino acids. CDR1 SGHVS and CDR2 FQNEAQ come from the germline V gene. The V gene lost 1 base and the J gene lost 8 bases, with 18 bases spanning the gap. The CDR3, as DNA: TGTGCCAGCAGCTTAGTCGGGCCAGGGGCTGGAGATGAGCAGTTCTTC. Residues: CASSLVGPGAGDEQFF. Full variable domain (remainder filled in from reference TRBV7-8 and TRBJ2-1): GAGVSQSPRYKVAKRGQDVALRCDPISGHVSLFWYQQALGQGPEFLTYFQNEAQLDKSGLPSDRFFAERPEGSVSTLKIQRTQQEDSAVYLCASSLVGPGAGDEQFFGPGTRLTVL.

The chain links TRBV21-1 to TRBJ2-5. TRBV21-1 represents a pseudogene. This CDR3 spans 14 amino acids. The chain's CDR3 is CASITGEGQETQYF. Written as DNA, the CDR3 is TGTGCCAGCATTACAGGGGAGGGTCAAGAGACCCAGTACTTC.

The chain combines TRBV11-2 with TRBJ1-1; a possible D gene is TRBD1 (6 bases). This CDR3 spans 14 amino acids. Between the trimmed V and J ends, which lost 7 bases and 1 base, there was a span of 13 bases. The germline gives CDR1 SGHAT, CDR2 FQNNGV. CDR3 sequence reads: CASTTPGQNTEAFF. The CDR3 region has the DNA TGTGCCAGCACCACCCCGGGACAGAACACTGAAGCTTTCTTT.

V and J are TRBV6-5 and TRBJ1-2; D is perhaps TRBD1 (5 bases). The CDR3 extends over 14 amino acids. V was cut by 2 bases and J by 7 bases, with 14 bases left in between. Germline V gene lookup returns CDR1 MNHEY and CDR2 SVGAGI. CDR3 residues: CASSYRDSQGGYTF. DNA of the CDR3: TGTGCCAGCAGTTACCGGGACTCCCAGGGTGGCTACACCTTC.

This chain uses TRBV5-4 with TRBJ1-2, with D tentatively TRBD1 (6 bases). V gave up 0 bases and J gave up 7 bases, with 16 bases separating them. CDR3 size: 15 residues. Germline V CDR1 and CDR2: SGHNT, YYREEE (reference sequence). The CDR3, as DNA: TGTGCCAGCAGCTTGGGGGGTTACAGGGCCGGTGGCTACACCTTC. It specifies CASSLGGYRAGGYTF.

The chain joins TRBV28 to TRBJ1-5; 9 nucleotides match TRBD1. V lost 1 base, J lost 4 bases, and 5 bases stayed unmatched. Germline lookup yields CDR1 MDHEN and CDR2 SYDVKM. The CDR3 is 16 residues long. This chain's CDR3 is CASSLYRGQVNQPQHF. The DNA of the CDR3 is TGTGCCAGCAGTTTATACAGGGGGCAGGTGAATCAGCCCCAGCATTTT.

This chain connects TRBV5-1 to TRBJ2-3; possible D gene TRBD2, 6 bases. V dropped 4 bases and J dropped 2 bases, with 17 bases sitting between them. Per germline, CDR1 SGHRS and CDR2 YFSETQ. This CDR3 spans 16 amino acids. The CDR3: CASSPLTAGTTDTQYF. CDR3 coding DNA: TGCGCCAGCAGCCCCTTGACAGCGGGTACCACAGATACGCAGTATTTT.